This TCR beta chain was profiled in a study of tumor-infiltrating lymphocytes in primary liver carcinoma. As for the study in general: Measuring about 4.2 to 10 cm across, the tumors were staged as T1-T3 N0M0. Study conclusions and caveats: Pairs of tumor regions overlapped more than tumor-adjacent and tumor-blood pairs did.

The roughly 19-32 mg bulk tissue piece was not sorted before simultaneous RNA and DNA extraction. Patients in the cohort were treatment-naive and living with chronic HBV infection. Germline lookup yields CDR1 SGHAT and CDR2 FQNNGV. This CDR3 has 16 residues. The V and J ends lost 9 bases and 0 bases respectively, with 19 bases between them. In the case of this clonotype: Its antigen is still unknown.

Researchers generated TCR beta cDNA from around 0.55 ug of total RNA, relying on a constant-region primer. Each TCR beta library was derived from three nested multiplex PCR rounds that employed slightly modified ARM-PCR. The first two PCR rounds used TRBV1-TRBV30 forward primers with a C-beta reverse primer, roughly 11 cycles each. TCRdb reanalysed the multiplex PCR reads using MiXCR and keeps one entry per CDR3 protein. The data show approximately 45,000 distinct CDR3 sequences, around 80% seen once. This sequence was found in a woman younger than 45 with primary liver carcinoma and hepatitis B virus infection. Sample: tumor-adjacent normal liver tissue. The rearrangement joins TRBV11-2 to TRBJ2-3; perhaps D is TRBD1 or TRBD2 (6 bases each). The CDR3 sequence: CASSLRGTLSTDTQYF. The CDR3 region has the DNA TGTGCCAGTAGTTTAAGGGGGACTCTTAGCACAGATACGCAGTATTTT.